One sample yielded the 3 T cell receptor beta chains listed below, sequenced in a study of blood T cell repertoires in COVID-19. The table came from immunoSEQ multiplex PCR; TCRdb's copy has only in-frame clones and leaves some out. This table holds approximately 280,000 clones, roughly 85% found once. The sequenced sample consisted of peripheral blood. The receptors originated from a man aged 50 to 60 with active or convalescent COVID-19.

The genes are TRBV30 and TRBJ1-5, with D maybe TRBD1 (5 bases). This CDR3 has 13 amino acids. V was trimmed by 3 bases and J by 2 bases, leaving 8 bases between them. CDR1 and CDR2 (germline): GTSNPN, SVGIG (reference sequence). Here the CDR3 reads CAWSRVGNQPQHF. The CDR3 region has the DNA TGTGCCTGGAGCAGGGTGGGCAATCAGCCCCAGCATTTT.

The chain is built from TRBV6-2 or TRBV6-3 and TRBJ2-2; TRBD2 aligns across 13 bases. The CDR3 length is 17 residues. V dropped 2 bases and J dropped 4; count of bases not matched to a gene: 4. Germline V gene sequence: CDR1 MNHEY, CDR2 SVGEGT. CDR3 region: CASSYRTSGSPTGELFF. CDR3 DNA: TGTGCCAGCAGTTACAGGACTAGCGGGAGCCCCACCGGGGAGCTGTTTTTT.

V usage is TRBV3-1 (or the pseudogene TRBV3-2) and J usage is TRBJ2-5; D not certain. The CDR3 sequence is 14 residues long. V lost 2 bases and J 0 bases, leaving 7 bases between the germline ends. Germline V lookup: CDR1 LGHDT, CDR2 YNNKEL (reference sequence). The DNA of the CDR3 is TGTGCCAGCAGCCAAAGAAAGCACCAAGAGACCCAGTACTTC. This translates into CASSQRKHQETQYF.